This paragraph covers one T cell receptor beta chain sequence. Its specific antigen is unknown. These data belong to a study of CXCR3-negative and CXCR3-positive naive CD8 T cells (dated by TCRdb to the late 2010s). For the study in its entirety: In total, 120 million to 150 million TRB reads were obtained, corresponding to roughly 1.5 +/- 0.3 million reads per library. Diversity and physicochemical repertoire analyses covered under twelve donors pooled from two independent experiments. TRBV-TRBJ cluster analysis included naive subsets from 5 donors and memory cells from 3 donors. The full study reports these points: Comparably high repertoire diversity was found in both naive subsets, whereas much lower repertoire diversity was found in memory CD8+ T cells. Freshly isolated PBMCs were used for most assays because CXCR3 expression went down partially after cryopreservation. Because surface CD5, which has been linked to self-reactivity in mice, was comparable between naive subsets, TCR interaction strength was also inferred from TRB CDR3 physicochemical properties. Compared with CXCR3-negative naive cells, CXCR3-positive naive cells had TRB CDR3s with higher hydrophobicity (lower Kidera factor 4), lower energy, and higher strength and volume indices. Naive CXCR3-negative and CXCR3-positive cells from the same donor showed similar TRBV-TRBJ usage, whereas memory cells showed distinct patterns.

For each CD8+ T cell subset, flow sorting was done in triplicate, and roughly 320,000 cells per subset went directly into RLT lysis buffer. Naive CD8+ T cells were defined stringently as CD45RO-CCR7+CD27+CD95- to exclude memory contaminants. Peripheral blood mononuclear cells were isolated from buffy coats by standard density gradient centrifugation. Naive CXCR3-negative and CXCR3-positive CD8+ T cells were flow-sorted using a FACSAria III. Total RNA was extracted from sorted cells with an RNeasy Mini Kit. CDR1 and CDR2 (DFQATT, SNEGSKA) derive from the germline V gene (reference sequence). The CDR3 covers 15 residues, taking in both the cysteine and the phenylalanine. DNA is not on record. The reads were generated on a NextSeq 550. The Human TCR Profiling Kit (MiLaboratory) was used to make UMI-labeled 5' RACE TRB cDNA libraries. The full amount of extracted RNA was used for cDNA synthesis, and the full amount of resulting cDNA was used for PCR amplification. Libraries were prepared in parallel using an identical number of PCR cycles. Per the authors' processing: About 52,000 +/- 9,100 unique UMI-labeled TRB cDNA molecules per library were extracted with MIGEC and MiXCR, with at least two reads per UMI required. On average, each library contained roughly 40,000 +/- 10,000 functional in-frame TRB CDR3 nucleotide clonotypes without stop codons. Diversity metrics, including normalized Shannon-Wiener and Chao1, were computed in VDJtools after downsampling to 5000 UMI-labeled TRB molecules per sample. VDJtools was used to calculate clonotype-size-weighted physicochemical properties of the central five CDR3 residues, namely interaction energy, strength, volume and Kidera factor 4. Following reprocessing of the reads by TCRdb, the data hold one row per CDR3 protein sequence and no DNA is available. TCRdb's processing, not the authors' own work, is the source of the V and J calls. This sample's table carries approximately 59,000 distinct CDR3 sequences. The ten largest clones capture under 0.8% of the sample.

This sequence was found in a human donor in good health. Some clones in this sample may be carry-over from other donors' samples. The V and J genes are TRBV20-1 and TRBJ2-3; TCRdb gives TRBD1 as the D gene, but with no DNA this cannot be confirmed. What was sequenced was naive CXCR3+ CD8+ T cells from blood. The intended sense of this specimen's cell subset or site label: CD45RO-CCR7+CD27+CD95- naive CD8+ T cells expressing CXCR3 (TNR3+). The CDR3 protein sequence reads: CSAPRAPSSTDTQYF.